Following are 4 T cell receptor beta chains from one sample sequenced in a study of CD8 T cells in ankylosing spondylitis. TCRdb re-called the 5' RACE reads through MiXCR, storing one row per CDR3 protein. The sample consists of roughly 160,000 distinct CDR3 sequences, approximately 9% of them appearing once. Sequenced input: blood, either unsorted or a sorted T cell fraction (not recorded which). Every receptor here comes from a female donor with ankylosing spondylitis or in good health (not recorded which).

This clonotype appeared a few times. V usage is TRBV3-1 and J usage is TRBJ2-3; possible D gene TRBD1, 5 bases. Per the germline V gene, CDR1 is LGHDT and CDR2 is YNNKEL (reference sequence). The CDR3 totals 17 residues. Trimming shortened V by 4 bases and J by 0 bases, and 17 bases separated the two germline ends. CDR3 nucleotides: TGTGCCAGCAGCCGAGGACATGGGCGCCCCAGCACAGATACGCAGTATTTT. This codes for CASSRGHGRPSTDTQYF.

V usage is TRBV27 and J usage is TRBJ2-7, with unresolved D. CDR1 and CDR2 (germline): MNHEY, SMNVEV (reference sequence). The CDR3 is made up of 12 amino acids. V shed 6 bases and J shed 6 bases, with 12 bases lying between them. CDR3 coding DNA: TGTGCCAGCAGCAGAGGCCGTACCGAGCAGTACTTC. Amino acid sequence: CASSRGRTEQYF.

The chain carries TRBV2 and TRBJ1-1; possible D gene TRBD1, 6 bases. Germline V CDR1 and CDR2: SNHLY, FYNNEI. Trimming took off 8 bases at V and 8 bases at J, with 12 bases between the two ends. The CDR3 is 11 residues long. In DNA form, the CDR3 reads TGTGCCAGCCCAGGGGCAGGGGAAGCTTTCTTT. Protein product: CASPGAGEAFF.

This clonotype has more than one count but fewer than ten. The chain is built from TRBV9 and TRBJ1-1, with 10 positions matching TRBD1. The CDR3 is 17 residues long. V trimming: 3 bases; J trimming: 3 bases; junction bases outside the gene matches: 11. The germline V gene encodes CDR1 SGDLS and CDR2 YYNGEE. The CDR3 here is CASSAPSSGTGDTEAFF. Here the CDR3 DNA reads TGTGCCAGCAGCGCTCCTTCTTCCGGGACAGGGGACACTGAAGCTTTCTTT.